The T cell receptor beta chain described here comes from a study of shared clonotypes between healthy human individuals. On the study more broadly: Plates per donor: three CD4 naive, three CD4 memory, two CD8 naive, one CD8 memory.

Overall study findings and caveats: Larger estimated richness was generally recorded for naive subsets relative to memory subsets.

Assay used: immunoSEQ multiplex PCR; TCRdb lists only in-frame clones, some missing. The top ten hold about 1.7% of the sample, which has about 2.1 million clones, around 93% seen once. A word on this clone: Antigen: not known.

In germline, CDR1 is SSHAT, CDR2 FNYEAQ (reference sequence). Trimming removed 5 bases from V and 4 bases from J, with 14 bases in between. This CDR3 region has 15 residues. As defined, naive CD8 cells were CD45RO-negative and positively selected for CCR7, with terminally differentiated effector memory CD45RA+ cells excluded. Every one of the donors was a Caucasian adult that lived in Nashville, Tennessee. The V and J genes are TRBV7-7 and TRBJ2-2; no definite D call. The receptor was isolated from a man younger than 35 in good health. Some clones in this sample may be carry-over from other donors' samples. Material: naive CD8+ T cells from PBMCs. The CDR3 sequence: CASSPDLGSTGELFF. In DNA, the CDR3 is TGTGCCAGCAGCCCCGACTTGGGATCCACCGGGGAGCTGTTTTTT. Full variable domain (outside the CDR3, taken from reference TRBV7-7 and TRBJ2-2): GAGVSQSPRYKVTKRGQDVTLRCDPISSHATLYWYQQALGQGPEFLTYFNYEAQPDKSGLPSDRFSAERPEGSISTLTIQRTEQRDSAMYRCASSPDLGSTGELFFGEGSRLTVL.